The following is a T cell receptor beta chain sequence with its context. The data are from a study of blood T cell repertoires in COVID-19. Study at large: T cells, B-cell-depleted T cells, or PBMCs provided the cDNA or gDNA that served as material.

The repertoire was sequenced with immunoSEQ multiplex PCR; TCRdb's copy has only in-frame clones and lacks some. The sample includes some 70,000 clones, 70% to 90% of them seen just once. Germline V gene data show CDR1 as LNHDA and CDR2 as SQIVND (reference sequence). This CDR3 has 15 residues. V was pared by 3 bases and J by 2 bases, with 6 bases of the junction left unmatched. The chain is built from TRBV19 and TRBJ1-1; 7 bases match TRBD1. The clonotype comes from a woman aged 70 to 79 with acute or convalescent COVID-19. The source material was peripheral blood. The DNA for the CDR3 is TGTGCCAGTAGTATCGGGGGACAGTTTAACACTGAAGCTTTCTTT. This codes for CASSIGGQFNTEAFF.